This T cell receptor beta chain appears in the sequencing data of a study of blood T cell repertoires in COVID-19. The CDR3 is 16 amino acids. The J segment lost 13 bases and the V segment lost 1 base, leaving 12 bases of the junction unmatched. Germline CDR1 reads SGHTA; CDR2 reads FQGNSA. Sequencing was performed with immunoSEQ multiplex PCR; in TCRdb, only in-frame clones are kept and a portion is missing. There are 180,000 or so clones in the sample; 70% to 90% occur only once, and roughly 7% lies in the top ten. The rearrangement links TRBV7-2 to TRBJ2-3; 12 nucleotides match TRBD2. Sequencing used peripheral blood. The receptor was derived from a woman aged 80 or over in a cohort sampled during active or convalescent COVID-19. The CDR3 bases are TGTGCCAGCAGCTTAGGCGGGTCTAGCGGGGGGGGCCGAAAGTATTTT. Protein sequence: CASSLGGSSGGGRKYF.